The subject of this entry is one T cell receptor beta chain. The sample belongs to a study of CD8 T cells in Susac syndrome. The CDR3 is made up of 14 amino acids. Between the trimmed V and J ends, which lost 5 bases and 6 bases, there was a span of 13 bases. Germline V gives CDR1 LNHDA, CDR2 SQIVND (reference sequence). Under recently defined diagnostic criteria, the patients with Susac syndrome qualified as having definite or probable disease. Reverse transcription used about 0.45 to 1 ug RNA and random hexamers. TCRdb re-derived calls from the immunoSEQ multiplex PCR reads in MiXCR, one entry per CDR3 protein. The sample lists 120,000 or so distinct CDR3 sequences; about 95% were seen once.

The specimen was CD8+ T cells from PBMCs. The sequence came from a human donor with Susac syndrome. This chain joins TRBV19 and TRBJ2-2; a weak D match, TRBD1 (5 bases). The CDR3 sequence: CASSWAGPAGELFF. In DNA form, the CDR3 reads TGTGCCAGTAGTTGGGCAGGGCCCGCCGGGGAGCTGTTTTTT.